This T cell receptor beta chain was sequenced for a study of identical twins. Study-level points and caveats: With monozygotic twins, out-of-frame TCR alpha sharing exceeded what models estimated. Abundant beta clonotypes from cord blood had fewer insertions, unlike memory repertoires, which showed none.

Addition of a universal primer site occurred through template switching, and cDNA carried unique molecular identifiers. A single record per CDR3 protein comes from TCRdb applying MiXCR to the 5' RACE reads. The repertoire consists of around 1.7 million distinct CDR3 sequences, with about 31% occurring once and the leading ten covering under 0.35%. V was trimmed by 6 bases and J by 5 bases, leaving 19 bases between them. The CDR3 has 15 amino acids. Germline-derived CDR1 and CDR2 are SEHNR and FQNEAQ (reference sequence). Concerning this clonotype itself: Its antigen is not identified.

This receptor was taken from a newborn girl in good health. The material sequenced was cord blood. This chain connects TRBV7-9 to TRBJ1-2; tentatively, D is TRBD1 (6 bases). The CDR3 bases are TGTGCCAGCAGACCGACCTTCAGGGGTATTTATGGCTACACCTTC. Translation: CASRPTFRGIYGYTF.